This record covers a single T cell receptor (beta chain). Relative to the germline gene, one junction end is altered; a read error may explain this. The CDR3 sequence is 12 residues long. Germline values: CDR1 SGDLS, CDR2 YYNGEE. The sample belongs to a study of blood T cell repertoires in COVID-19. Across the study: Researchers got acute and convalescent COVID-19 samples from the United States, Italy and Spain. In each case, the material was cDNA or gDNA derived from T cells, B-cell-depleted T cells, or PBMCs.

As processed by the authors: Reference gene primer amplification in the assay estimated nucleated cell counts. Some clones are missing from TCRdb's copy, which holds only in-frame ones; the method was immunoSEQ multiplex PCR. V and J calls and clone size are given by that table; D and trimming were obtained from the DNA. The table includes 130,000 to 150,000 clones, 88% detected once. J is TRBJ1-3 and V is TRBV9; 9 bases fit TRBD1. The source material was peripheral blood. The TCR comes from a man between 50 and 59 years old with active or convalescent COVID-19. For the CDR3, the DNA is TGTGCCAGCAGCCCTTCGACAGGGGGGTTACATTTT. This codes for CASSPSTGGLHF.